The clone carrying this T cell receptor (beta chain) was seen only once. V shed 0 bases and J shed 1 base, with 15 bases lying between them. The CDR3 contains 18 residues. Germline loops: CDR1 KGHSH, CDR2 LQKENI. These data come from a study of blood T cell repertoires in COVID-19. Study background: Researchers got acute and convalescent COVID-19 samples from the United States, Italy and Spain. The analysed material was cDNA or gDNA that came from T cells, B-cell-depleted T cells, or PBMCs.

Methods used by the authors: From reference gene primer amplification, estimates of nucleated cell counts were derived. Profiled with immunoSEQ multiplex PCR; TCRdb holds only in-frame clones, not every one. The V and J calls and the clone size are those of that table, but D and trimming were determined from the DNA. The repertoire holds roughly 150,000 clones, with around 91% as singletons. The clonotype originates from a woman aged 40 to 49 with acute or convalescent COVID-19. The chain joins TRBV18 to TRBJ2-2; maybe TRBD2 (6 bases). Specimen: peripheral blood. CDR3 sequence reads: CASSPPGLQIQNTGELFF. The CDR3 DNA is TGTGCCAGCTCACCACCGGGACTCCAAATACAGAACACCGGGGAGCTGTTTTTT. Full variable domain (remainder filled in from reference TRBV18 and TRBJ2-2): NAGVMQNPRHLVRRRGQEARLRCSPMKGHSHVYWYRQLPEEGLKFMVYLQKENIIDESGMPKERFSAEFPKEGPSILRIQQVVRGDSAAYFCASSPPGLQIQNTGELFFGEGSRLTVL.